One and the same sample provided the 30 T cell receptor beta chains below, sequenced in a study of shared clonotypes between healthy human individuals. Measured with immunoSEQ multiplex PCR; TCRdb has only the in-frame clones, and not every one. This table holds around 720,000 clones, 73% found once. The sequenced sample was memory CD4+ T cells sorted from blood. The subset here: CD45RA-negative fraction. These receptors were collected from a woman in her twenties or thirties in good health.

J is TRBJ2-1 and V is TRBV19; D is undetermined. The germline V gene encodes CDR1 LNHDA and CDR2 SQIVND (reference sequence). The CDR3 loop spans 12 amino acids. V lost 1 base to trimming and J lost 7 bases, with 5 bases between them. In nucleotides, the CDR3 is TGTGCCAGTAGTATAGTAGGTAATGAGCAGTTCTTC. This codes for CASSIVGNEQFF.

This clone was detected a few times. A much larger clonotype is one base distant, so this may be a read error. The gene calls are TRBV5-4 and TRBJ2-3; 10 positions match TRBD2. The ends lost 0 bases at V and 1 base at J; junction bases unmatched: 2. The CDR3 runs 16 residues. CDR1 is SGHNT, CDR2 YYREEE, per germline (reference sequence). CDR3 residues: CASSLAGTSGTDTQYF. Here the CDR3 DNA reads TGTGCCAGCAGCTTGGCCGGGACTAGCGGCACAGATACGCAGTATTTT. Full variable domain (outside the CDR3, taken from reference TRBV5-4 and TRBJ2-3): ETGVTQSPTHLIKTRGQQVTLRCSSQSGHNTVSWYQQALGQGPQFIFQYYREEENGRGNFPPRFSGLQFPNYSSELNVNALELDDSALYLCASSLAGTSGTDTQYFGPGTRLTVL.

The CDR3 DNA reads as TGCGCCAGCAGCTTGGTACCGGGAGTCGGGTCAGATACGCAGTATTTT. Protein product: CASSLVPGVGSDTQYF. The chain employs TRBV5-1 and TRBJ2-3; TRBD2 might be the D (6 bases). The germline V gene has CDR1 SGHRS and CDR2 YFSETQ. V lost 0 bases to trimming and J lost 4 bases, with 15 bases between them. This CDR3 contains 16 residues.

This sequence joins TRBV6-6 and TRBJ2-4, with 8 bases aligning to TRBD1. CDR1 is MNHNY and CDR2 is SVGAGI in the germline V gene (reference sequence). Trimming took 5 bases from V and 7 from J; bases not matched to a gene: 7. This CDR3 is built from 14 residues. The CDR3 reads CASSADRATNIQYF. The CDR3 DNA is TGTGCCAGCAGTGCGGACAGGGCAACGAACATTCAGTACTTC.

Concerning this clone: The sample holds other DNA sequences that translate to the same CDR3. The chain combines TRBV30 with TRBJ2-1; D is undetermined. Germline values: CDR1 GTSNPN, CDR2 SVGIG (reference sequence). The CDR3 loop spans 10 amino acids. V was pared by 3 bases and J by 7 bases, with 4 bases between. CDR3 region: CAWRRNEQFF. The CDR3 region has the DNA TGTGCCTGGAGAAGAAATGAGCAGTTCTTC.

In DNA form, the CDR3 reads TGCGCCAGCAGCCAAGCCTTCACAGGGTCTAGAGGCTACACCTTC. It specifies CASSQAFTGSRGYTF. This sequence joins TRBV4-1 and TRBJ1-2; TRBD1 is a possible D gene (6 bases). Germline-derived CDR1 and CDR2 are MGHRA and YSYEKL. This CDR3 spans 15 amino acids. Trimming took off 1 base at V and 8 bases at J, with 17 bases between the two ends.

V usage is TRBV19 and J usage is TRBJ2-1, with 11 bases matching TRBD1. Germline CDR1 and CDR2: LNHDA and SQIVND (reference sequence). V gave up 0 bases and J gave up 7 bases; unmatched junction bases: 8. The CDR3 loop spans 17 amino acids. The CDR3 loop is CASSIDTGTGGRNEQFF. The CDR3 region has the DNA TGTGCCAGTAGTATAGATACCGGGACAGGGGGTCGGAATGAGCAGTTCTTC.

The CDR3 sequence is CASNKGLHNEQFF. Here the CDR3 DNA reads TGTGCCAGCAATAAAGGGCTACACAATGAGCAGTTCTTC. The chain recombines TRBV2 with TRBJ2-1; D is unclear. The V gene's germline CDR1 is SNHLY and CDR2 FYNNEI. This CDR3 has 13 residues. The ends were cut back, 7 bases at V and 5 bases at J, with 12 bases in the middle.

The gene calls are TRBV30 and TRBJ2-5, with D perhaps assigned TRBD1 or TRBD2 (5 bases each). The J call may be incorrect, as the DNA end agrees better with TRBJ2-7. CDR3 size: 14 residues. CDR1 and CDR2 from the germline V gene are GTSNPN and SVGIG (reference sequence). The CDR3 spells CAWSVSRLGPEQYF. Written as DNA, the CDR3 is TGTGCCTGGAGTGTAAGTAGGTTGGGACCCGAGCAGTACTTC.

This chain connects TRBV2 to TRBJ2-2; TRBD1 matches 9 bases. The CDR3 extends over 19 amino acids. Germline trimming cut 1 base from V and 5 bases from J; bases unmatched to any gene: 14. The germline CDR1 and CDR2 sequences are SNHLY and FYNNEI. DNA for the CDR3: TGTGCCAGCAGTGAAGTTAGACCGTGGGACAGGGTAGATACCGGGGAGCTGTTTTTT. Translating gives CASSEVRPWDRVDTGELFF.

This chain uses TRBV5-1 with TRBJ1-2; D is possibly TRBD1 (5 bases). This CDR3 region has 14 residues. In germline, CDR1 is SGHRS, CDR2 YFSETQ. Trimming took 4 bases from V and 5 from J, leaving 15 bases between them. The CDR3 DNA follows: TGCGCCAGCAGCCCTGAAGGGGATCGGTATGGCTACACCTTC. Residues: CASSPEGDRYGYTF.

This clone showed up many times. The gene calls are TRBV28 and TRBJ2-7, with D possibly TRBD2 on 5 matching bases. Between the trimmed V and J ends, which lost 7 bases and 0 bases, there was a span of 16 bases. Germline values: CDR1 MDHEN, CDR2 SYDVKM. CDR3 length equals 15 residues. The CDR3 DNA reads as TGTGCCAGCACCCGCGCCGGGGTACGCTCCTACGAGCAGTACTTC. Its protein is CASTRAGVRSYEQYF.

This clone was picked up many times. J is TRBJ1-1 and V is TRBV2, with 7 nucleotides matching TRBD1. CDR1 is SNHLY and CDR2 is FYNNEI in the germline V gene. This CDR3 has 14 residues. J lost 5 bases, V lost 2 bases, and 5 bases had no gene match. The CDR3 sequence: CASSEKGAGTEAFF. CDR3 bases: TGTGCCAGCAGTGAAAAGGGGGCGGGTACTGAAGCTTTCTTT.

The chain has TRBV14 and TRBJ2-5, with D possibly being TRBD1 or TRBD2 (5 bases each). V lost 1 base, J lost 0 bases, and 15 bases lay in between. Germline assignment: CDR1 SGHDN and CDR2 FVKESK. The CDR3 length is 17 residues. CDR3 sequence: CASSQVGAREDQETQYF. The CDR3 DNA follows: TGTGCCAGCAGCCAAGTCGGGGCGAGAGAAGACCAAGAGACCCAGTACTTC. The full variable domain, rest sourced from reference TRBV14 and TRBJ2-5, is EAGVTQFPSHSVIEKGQTVTLRCDPISGHDNLYWYRRVMGKEIKFLLHFVKESKQDESGMPNNRFLAERTGGTYSTLKVQPAELEDSGVYFCASSQVGAREDQETQYFGPGTRLLVL.

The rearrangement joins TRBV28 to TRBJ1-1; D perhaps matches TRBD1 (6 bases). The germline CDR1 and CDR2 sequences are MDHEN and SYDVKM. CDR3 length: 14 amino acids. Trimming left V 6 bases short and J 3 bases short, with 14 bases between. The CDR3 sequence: CASSWGGGDTEAFF. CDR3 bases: TGTGCCAGCAGCTGGGGAGGGGGGGACACTGAAGCTTTCTTT.

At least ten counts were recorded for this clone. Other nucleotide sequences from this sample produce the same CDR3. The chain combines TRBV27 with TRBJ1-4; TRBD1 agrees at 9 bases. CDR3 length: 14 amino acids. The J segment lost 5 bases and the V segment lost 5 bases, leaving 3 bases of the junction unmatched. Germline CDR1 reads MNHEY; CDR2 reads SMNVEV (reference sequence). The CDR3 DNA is TGTGCCAGCAGTAGGGGACAGGGCAATGAAAAACTGTTTTTT. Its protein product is CASSRGQGNEKLFF.

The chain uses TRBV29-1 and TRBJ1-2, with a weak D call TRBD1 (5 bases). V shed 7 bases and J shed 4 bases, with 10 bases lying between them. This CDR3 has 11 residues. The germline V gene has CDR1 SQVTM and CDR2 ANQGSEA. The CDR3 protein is CSAHGGYGYTF. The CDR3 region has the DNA TGCAGCGCCCACGGGGGCTATGGCTACACCTTC.

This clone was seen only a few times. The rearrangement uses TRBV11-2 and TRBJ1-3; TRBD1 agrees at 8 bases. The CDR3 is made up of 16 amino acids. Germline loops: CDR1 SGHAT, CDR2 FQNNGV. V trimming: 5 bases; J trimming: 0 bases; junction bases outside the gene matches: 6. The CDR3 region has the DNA TGTGCCAGCAGCCCGGACAGGGAGGCCTCTGGAAACACCATATATTTT. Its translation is CASSPDREASGNTIYF.

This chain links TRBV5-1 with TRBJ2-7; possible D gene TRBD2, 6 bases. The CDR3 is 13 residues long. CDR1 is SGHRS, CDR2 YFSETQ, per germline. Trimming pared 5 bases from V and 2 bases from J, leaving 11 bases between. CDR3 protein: CASSNPGAYEQYF. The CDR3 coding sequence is TGCGCCAGCAGTAACCCGGGGGCCTACGAGCAGTACTTC. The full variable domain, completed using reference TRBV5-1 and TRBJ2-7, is KAGVTQTPRYLIKTRGQQVTLSCSPISGHRSVSWYQQTPGQGLQFLFEYFSETQRNKGNFPGRFSGRQFSNSRSEMNVSTLELGDSALYLCASSNPGAYEQYFGPGTRLTVT.

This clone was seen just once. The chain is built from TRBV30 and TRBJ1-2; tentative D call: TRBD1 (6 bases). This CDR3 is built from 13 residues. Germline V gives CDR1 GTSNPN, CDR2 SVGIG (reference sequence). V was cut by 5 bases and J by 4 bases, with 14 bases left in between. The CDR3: CAWSGARGYGYTF. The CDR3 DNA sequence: TGTGCCTGGTCGGGGGCGCGGGGCTATGGCTACACCTTC. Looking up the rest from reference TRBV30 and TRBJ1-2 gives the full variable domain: SQTIHQWPATLVQPVGSPLSLECTVEGTSNPNLYWYRQAAGRGLQLLFYSVGIGQISSEVPQNLSASRPQDRQFILSSKKLLLSDSGFYLCAWSGARGYGYTFGSGTRLTVV.

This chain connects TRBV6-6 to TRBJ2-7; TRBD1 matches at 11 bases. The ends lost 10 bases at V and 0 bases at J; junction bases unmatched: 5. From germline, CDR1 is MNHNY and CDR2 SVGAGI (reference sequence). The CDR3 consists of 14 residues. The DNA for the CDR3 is TGTGCCACCTGGACAGGGGGCCCCTCCTACGAGCAGTACTTC. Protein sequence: CATWTGGPSYEQYF.

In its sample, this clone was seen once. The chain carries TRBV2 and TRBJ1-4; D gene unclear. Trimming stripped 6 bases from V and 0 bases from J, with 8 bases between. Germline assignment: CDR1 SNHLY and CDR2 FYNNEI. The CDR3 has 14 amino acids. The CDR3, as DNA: TGTGCCAGCAGAAAACAGTCAACTAATGAAAAACTGTTTTTT. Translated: CASRKQSTNEKLFF.

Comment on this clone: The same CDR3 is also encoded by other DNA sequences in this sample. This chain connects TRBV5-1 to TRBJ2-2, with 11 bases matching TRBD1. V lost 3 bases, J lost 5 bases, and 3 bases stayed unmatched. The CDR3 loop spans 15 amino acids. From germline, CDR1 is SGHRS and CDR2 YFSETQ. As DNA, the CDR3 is TGCGCCAGCAGCTCCGGGACAGGGGGAACCGGGGAGCTGTTTTTT. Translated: CASSSGTGGTGELFF.

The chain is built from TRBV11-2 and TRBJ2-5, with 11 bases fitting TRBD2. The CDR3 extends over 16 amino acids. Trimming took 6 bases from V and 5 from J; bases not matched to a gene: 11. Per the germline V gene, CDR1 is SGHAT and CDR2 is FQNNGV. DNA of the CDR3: TGTGCCAGCAGGACGGTAGCGGGAGGGCCCTATGAGACCCAGTACTTC. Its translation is CASRTVAGGPYETQYF. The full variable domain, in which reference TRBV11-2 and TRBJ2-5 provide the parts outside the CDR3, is EAGVAQSPRYKIIEKRQSVAFWCNPISGHATLYWYQQILGQGPKLLIQFQNNGVVDDSQLPKDRFSAERLKGVDSTLKIQPAKLEDSAVYLCASRTVAGGPYETQYFGPGTRLLVL.

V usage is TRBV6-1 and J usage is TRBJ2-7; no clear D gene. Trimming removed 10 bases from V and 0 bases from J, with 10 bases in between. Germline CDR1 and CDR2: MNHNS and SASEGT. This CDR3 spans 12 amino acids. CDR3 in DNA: TGTGCCATCCAGCAGGTCTCCTACGAGCAGTACTTC. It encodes CAIQQVSYEQYF.

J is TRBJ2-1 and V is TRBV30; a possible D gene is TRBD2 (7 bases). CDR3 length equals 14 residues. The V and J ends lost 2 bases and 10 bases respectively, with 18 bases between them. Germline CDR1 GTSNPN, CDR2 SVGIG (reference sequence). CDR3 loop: CAWSRAAGATEQFF. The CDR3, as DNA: TGTGCCTGGAGTCGGGCTGCGGGGGCAACCGAGCAGTTCTTC.

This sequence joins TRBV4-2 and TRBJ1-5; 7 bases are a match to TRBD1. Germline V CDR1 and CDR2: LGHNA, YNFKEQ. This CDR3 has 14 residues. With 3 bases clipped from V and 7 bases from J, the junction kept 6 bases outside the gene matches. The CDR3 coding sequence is TGTGCCAGCAGCCATAGACAGGGCCGGCAGCCCCAGCATTTT. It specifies CASSHRQGRQPQHF.

The chain's CDR3 is CASSIASGRLRDTQYF. The CDR3 DNA sequence: TGTGCCAGTAGTATAGCCAGCGGGAGGCTGCGAGATACGCAGTATTTT. V and J are TRBV19 and TRBJ2-3, with 9 nucleotides matching TRBD2. There are 16 residues in the CDR3. With V trimmed by 1 base and J by 5 bases, 7 bases remained unmatched. Germline loops: CDR1 LNHDA, CDR2 SQIVND (reference sequence).

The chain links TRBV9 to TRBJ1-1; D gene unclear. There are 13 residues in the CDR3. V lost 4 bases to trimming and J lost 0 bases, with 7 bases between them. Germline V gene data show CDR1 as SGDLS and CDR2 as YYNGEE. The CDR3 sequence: CASSSNMNTEAFF. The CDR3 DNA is TGTGCCAGCAGCAGCAACATGAACACTGAAGCTTTCTTT.

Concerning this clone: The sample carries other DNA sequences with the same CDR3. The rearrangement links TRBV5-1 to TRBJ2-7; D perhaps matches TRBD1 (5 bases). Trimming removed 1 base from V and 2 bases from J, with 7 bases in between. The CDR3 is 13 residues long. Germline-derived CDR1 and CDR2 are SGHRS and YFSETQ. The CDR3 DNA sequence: TGCGCCAGCAGCTTGACAGGTCCCTACGAGCAGTACTTC. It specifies CASSLTGPYEQYF.